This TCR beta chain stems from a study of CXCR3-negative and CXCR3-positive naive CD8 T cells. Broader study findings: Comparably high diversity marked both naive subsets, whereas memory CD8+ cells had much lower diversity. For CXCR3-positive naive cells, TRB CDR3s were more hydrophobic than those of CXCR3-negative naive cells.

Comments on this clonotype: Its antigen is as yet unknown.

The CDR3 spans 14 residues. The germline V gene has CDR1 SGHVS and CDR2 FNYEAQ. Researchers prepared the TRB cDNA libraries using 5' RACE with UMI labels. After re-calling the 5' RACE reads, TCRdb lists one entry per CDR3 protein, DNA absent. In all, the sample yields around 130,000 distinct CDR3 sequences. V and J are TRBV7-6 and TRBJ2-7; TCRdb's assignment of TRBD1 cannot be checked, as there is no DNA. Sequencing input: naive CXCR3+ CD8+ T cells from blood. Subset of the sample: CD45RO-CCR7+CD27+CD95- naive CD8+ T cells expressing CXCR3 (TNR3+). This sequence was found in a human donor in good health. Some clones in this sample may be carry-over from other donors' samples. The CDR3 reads CASSFRDGSYEQYF.